The rows below give T cell receptor beta chains drawn from one sample of a study of cytomegalovirus exposure and HLA in healthy donors. Profiled with immunoSEQ multiplex PCR; TCRdb holds only in-frame clones, not every one. Among around 150,000 clones, approximately 82% were seen once, and the ten largest hold over 9%. Source material: PBMCs. The receptors originated from a man younger than 35 in good health and CMV-seropositive. The conserved cysteine and the conserved F or W are not part of the CDR3 here.

cdr3_aa: ASSLSGGDDDQPQH; j_call: TRBJ1-5; v_call: TRBV7-9
cdr3_aa: ASSLGGLSGYT; j_call: TRBJ1-2; v_call: TRBV7-2
cdr3_aa: ASSPRRGTNYGYT; j_call: TRBJ1-2; v_call: TRBV7-9
cdr3_aa: ASSLPRGHSGRARDTQY; j_call: TRBJ2-3; v_call: TRBV7-2
cdr3_aa: ASSAQPRQETQH; j_call: TRBJ2-5; v_call: TRBV9
cdr3_aa: ASHGTGDEKLF; j_call: TRBJ1-4; v_call: TRBV2
cdr3_aa: ASSDRASSYNEQF; j_call: TRBJ2-1; v_call: TRBV6-1
cdr3_aa: ASSFSGELF; j_call: TRBJ2-2; v_call: TRBV28
cdr3_aa: AWSVGRYGYT; j_call: TRBJ1-2; v_call: TRBV30
cdr3_aa: ASSAGQGLYSGANVLT; j_call: TRBJ2-6; v_call: TRBV5-1
cdr3_aa: ASSPSHGSGYNEQF; j_call: TRBJ2-1; v_call: TRBV2
cdr3_aa: ASKGTANNEKLF; j_call: TRBJ1-4; v_call: TRBV2
cdr3_aa: ASSSRYEQY; j_call: TRBJ2-7; v_call: TRBV6-6
cdr3_aa: AWTLFGGSTDTQY; j_call: TRBJ2-3; v_call: TRBV30
cdr3_aa: ASSFSGDYNEQF; j_call: TRBJ2-1; v_call: TRBV25-1
cdr3_aa: ASSLVQGAREQY; j_call: TRBJ2-7; v_call: TRBV5-1
cdr3_aa: ASSYSIFPGSYEQY; j_call: TRBJ2-7; v_call: TRBV6-5
cdr3_aa: ASGTGNYEQY; j_call: TRBJ2-7; v_call: TRBV28
cdr3_aa: ASSSPAGGVYEQY; j_call: TRBJ2-7; v_call: TRBV28
cdr3_aa: ASSPPLGGAMETQY; j_call: TRBJ2-5; v_call: TRBV5-4
cdr3_aa: ASSLGQPSNQPQH; j_call: TRBJ1-5; v_call: TRBV5-8
cdr3_aa: ASSPSANTGELF; j_call: TRBJ2-2; v_call: TRBV28
cdr3_aa: ASSLALAASTDTQY; j_call: TRBJ2-3; v_call: TRBV5-5
cdr3_aa: ASSPISTGDGLNTDTQY; j_call: TRBJ2-3; v_call: TRBV18
cdr3_aa: ATSSRQGSSYNEQF; j_call: TRBJ2-1; v_call: TRBV15
cdr3_aa: ASTMGGRTEAF; j_call: TRBJ1-1; v_call: TRBV28
cdr3_aa: ASSYSRGVGKF; j_call: TRBJ2-1; v_call: TRBV6-5
cdr3_aa: ASSVTSVADTQY; j_call: TRBJ2-3; v_call: TRBV5-1
cdr3_aa: ASSFRGDTGELF; j_call: TRBJ2-2; v_call: TRBV5-1
cdr3_aa: ASSFDRAQPQH; j_call: TRBJ1-5; v_call: TRBV28
cdr3_aa: ASSLASGDTQY; j_call: TRBJ2-3; v_call: TRBV7-9
cdr3_aa: ASSSTGHDYTEAF; j_call: TRBJ1-1; v_call: TRBV11-2
cdr3_aa: ASSWRGQGGGYT; j_call: TRBJ1-2; v_call: TRBV5-1
cdr3_aa: ASSLEGSLEGYT; j_call: TRBJ1-2; v_call: TRBV5-1
cdr3_aa: ASTKLSGQGGYEQY; j_call: TRBJ2-7; v_call: TRBV11-2
cdr3_aa: ASRSGTGVFEQY; j_call: TRBJ2-7; v_call: TRBV2
cdr3_aa: ASSRGQGEYNEQF; j_call: TRBJ2-1; v_call: TRBV7-9
cdr3_aa: SVESGVASGTYEQY; j_call: TRBJ2-7; v_call: TRBV29-1
cdr3_aa: ASSYRSGPYGYT; j_call: TRBJ1-2; v_call: TRBV6-5
cdr3_aa: ASIGTGRYEQY; j_call: TRBJ2-7; v_call: TRBV28
cdr3_aa: ASSLGTPNYGYT; j_call: TRBJ1-2; v_call: TRBV5-8
cdr3_aa: ASSPSWEAVAQY; j_call: TRBJ2-5; v_call: TRBV18
cdr3_aa: ASSFQAGRTNEKLF; j_call: TRBJ1-4; v_call: TRBV28
cdr3_aa: ASSMSDSSFTTEAF; j_call: TRBJ1-1; v_call: TRBV19
cdr3_aa: ASSTRGTVETQY; j_call: TRBJ2-5; v_call: TRBV28
cdr3_aa: ASSSSGRATYEQY; j_call: TRBJ2-7; v_call: TRBV6-6
cdr3_aa: ASSAPGTSRYNEQF; j_call: TRBJ2-1; v_call: TRBV5-4
cdr3_aa: AWLDRTGGEQY; j_call: TRBJ2-7; v_call: TRBV30
cdr3_aa: ASSEWDSEQETQY; j_call: TRBJ2-5; v_call: TRBV2
cdr3_aa: ASRGEGRSNQPQH; j_call: TRBJ1-5; v_call: TRBV6-8
cdr3_aa: ASSEIKTGVTEAF; j_call: TRBJ1-1; v_call: TRBV6-1
cdr3_aa: ASSLARDTLGKQY; j_call: TRBJ2-7; v_call: TRBV11-3
cdr3_aa: AWGRIWGTEAF; j_call: TRBJ1-1; v_call: TRBV30
cdr3_aa: ASSETGHGTEAF; j_call: TRBJ1-1; v_call: TRBV9
cdr3_aa: ASSPGTGSSYEQY; j_call: TRBJ2-7; v_call: TRBV18